The 24 T cell receptor beta chains below all came from one sample that was sequenced in a study (dated by TCRdb to the mid-2010s). Library preparation used 5' RACE. TCRdb names Illumina MiSeq as the instrument used. In-frame beta chains were kept once TCRdb had trimmed the public reads at Q25 with fastp and called clones with MiXCR. Rows merge per CDR3 protein into single entries with the most common DNA and genes. The sample table lists nearly 55,000 distinct CDR3 sequences, about 25% of them with a count of one. The top ten clonotypes cover approximately 3.4% of the sample. Sequenced sample: tumor-infiltrating naive CD4+ T cells sorted from the breast tumor. The cell subset or site label, as the study defines it: naive CD4+ T cells, CD4+CD45RA+CD25-. These receptors came from a female donor with breast cancer.

This clonotype was seen at least ten times. The CDR3 DNA reads TGCGCCAGCAGCCACCAAGGTGCAGGGACGGACTATGGCTACACCTTC. Its translation is CASSHQGAGTDYGYTF. J is TRBJ1-2 and V is TRBV4-3; possibly TRBD1 for D (5 bases). Germline-derived CDR1 and CDR2 are LGHNA and YSLEER. Trimming removed 3 bases at V and 3 bases at J, with 17 bases between. This CDR3 contains 16 residues.

In this sample, this clonotype turned up many times. The rearrangement joins TRBV6-6 to TRBJ2-5; 10 bases are shared with TRBD1. The germline CDR1 and CDR2 sequences are MNHNY and SVGAGI (reference sequence). V shed 6 bases and J 7 bases; nucleotides not matched to a gene: 5. The CDR3 covers 13 residues. This CDR3 reads CASSRGQGGTQYF. As DNA, the CDR3 is TGTGCCAGCAGCCGAGGACAGGGGGGGACCCAGTACTTC.

There are a few counts of this clonotype. This chain connects TRBV6-6 to TRBJ1-3, with D unclear. This CDR3 is built from 12 residues. The V and J ends lost 8 bases and 1 base respectively, with 6 bases between them. Germline V gene data show CDR1 as MNHNY and CDR2 as SVGAGI (reference sequence). The CDR3 here is CASGPSGNTIYF. In DNA, the CDR3 is TGTGCCAGCGGCCCATCTGGAAACACCATATATTTT.

The chain is built from TRBV20-1 and TRBJ2-7, with D possibly being TRBD2 (5 bases). CDR3 length equals 13 residues. V was cut by 3 bases and J by 5 bases, with 14 bases left in between. Germline values: CDR1 DFQATT, CDR2 SNEGSKA (reference sequence). CDR3 in amino acids: CSARMWRRDEQYF. The CDR3 nucleotides are TGCAGTGCTAGGATGTGGAGGCGAGACGAGCAGTACTTC.

V is TRBV5-1 and J is TRBJ1-1; a possible D gene is TRBD1 (6 bases). The CDR3 totals 13 residues. Per the germline V gene, CDR1 is SGHRS and CDR2 is YFSETQ. Between the trimmed V and J ends, which lost 6 bases and 6 bases, there was a span of 15 bases. The CDR3 DNA is TGCGCCAGCACCCGGCCAGGGGTCCCTGAAGCTTTCTTT. Translation: CASTRPGVPEAFF.

This clonotype has only a few counts. The rearrangement links TRBV5-1 to TRBJ1-4; D not resolved. The CDR3 covers 18 residues. The germline gives CDR1 SGHRS, CDR2 YFSETQ. The germline V and J ends were trimmed by 1 base and 0 bases, with 16 bases remaining between them. The CDR3 DNA sequence: TGCGCCAGCAGCTTGCGGTCACTTTCGTCGACAACTAATGAAAAACTGTTTTTT. Translation: CASSLRSLSSTTNEKLFF.

In this sample, this clonotype turned up a few times. The V and J genes are TRBV3-1 and TRBJ1-1; unclear D gene. Per germline, CDR1 LGHDT and CDR2 YNNKEL (reference sequence). The V and J ends lost 1 base and 11 bases respectively, with 8 bases between them. The CDR3 runs to 11 residues. CDR3 sequence: CASSQGGWAFF. In nucleotides, the CDR3 is TGTGCCAGCAGCCAAGGGGGTTGGGCTTTCTTT.

This clonotype was counted at least ten times. The chain is built from TRBV20-1 and TRBJ2-1; 8 bases map to TRBD2. The germline V gene has CDR1 DFQATT and CDR2 SNEGSKA (reference sequence). The ends lost 3 bases at V and 8 bases at J; junction bases unmatched: 6. The CDR3 extends over 13 amino acids. In DNA form, the CDR3 reads TGCAGTGCTAGTACCGGGAGGGGGGATGAGCAGTTCTTC. Amino acids: CSASTGRGDEQFF.

Remarks on this clonotype: This may be a read error: a much more frequent sequence differs by one nucleotide. It is likely a read error, because the conserved phenylalanine at the end of the CDR3 is missing. The chain couples TRBV4-3 to TRBJ1-2; no definite D call. V was clipped by 0 bases and J by 8 bases, with 16 bases between them. There are 15 residues in the CDR3. In germline, CDR1 is LGHNA, CDR2 YSLEER. CDR3 in amino acids: CASSQELGGSGGYTV. In DNA form, the CDR3 reads TGCGCCAGCAGCCAAGAACTTGGAGGGAGTGGGGGCTACACCGTC.

About this clonotype: Being one base from a much bigger clone, this may be a read error. The chain's CDR3 is CSARGLGQGASGYTF. CDR3 DNA sequence: TGCAGTGCTAGAGGTCTCGGGCAGGGGGCGAGTGGCTACACCTTC. V is TRBV20-1 and J is TRBJ1-2, with 8 bases fitting TRBD1. The CDR3 spans 15 residues. Germline trimming cut 1 base from V and 7 bases from J; bases unmatched to any gene: 11. The germline CDR1 and CDR2 sequences are DFQATT and SNEGSKA (reference sequence).

The sample holds a few counts of this clonotype. The V and J genes are TRBV20-1 and TRBJ1-1, with D possibly being TRBD1 (6 bases). The CDR3 has 14 residues. V dropped 0 bases and J dropped 3 bases, with 11 bases sitting between them. Germline V CDR1 and CDR2: DFQATT, SNEGSKA (reference sequence). This CDR3 reads CSARDRGGYTEAFF. In DNA form, the CDR3 reads TGCAGTGCTAGAGATCGCGGGGGCTACACTGAAGCTTTCTTT.

V usage is TRBV6-2 or TRBV6-3 and J usage is TRBJ2-7; 7 bases line up with TRBD1. CDR1 is MNHEY, CDR2 SVGEGT, per germline. CDR3 length: 15 amino acids. The V and J ends lost 5 bases and 3 bases, in that order; junction bases with no gene match: 10. CDR3 in DNA: TGTGCCAGCAGTCACCCCGGGACAGCTCGCTACGAGCAGTACTTC. Its translation is CASSHPGTARYEQYF.

This clonotype came up a few times. The gene calls are TRBV5-1 and TRBJ2-2; unclear D gene. This CDR3 region has 13 residues. Germline V lookup: CDR1 SGHRS, CDR2 YFSETQ. Trimming removed 3 bases from V and 4 bases from J, with 7 bases in between. This chain's CDR3 is CASSSLSTGELFF. The CDR3, as DNA: TGCGCCAGCAGCTCCCTCTCCACCGGGGAGCTGTTTTTT.

The V gene is TRBV20-1, the J gene TRBJ2-1, with 7 bases aligning to TRBD2. The trim removed 1 base at V and 7 bases at J, leaving 7 bases unmatched. The germline gives CDR1 DFQATT, CDR2 SNEGSKA (reference sequence). The CDR3 length is 14 residues. CDR3 region: CSARASGRRNEQFF. CDR3 nucleotides: TGCAGTGCTAGAGCTAGCGGAAGACGTAATGAGCAGTTCTTC.

This clonotype was counted a few times. The genes are TRBV7-9 and TRBJ2-7, with TRBD1 as a possible D gene (5 bases). The CDR3 is 11 residues long. V was trimmed by 2 bases and J by 6 bases, leaving 5 bases between them. CDR1 is SEHNR, CDR2 FQNEAQ, per germline (reference sequence). CDR3 DNA sequence: TGTGCCAGCAGCTTAACAGGCGAGCAGTACTTC. Residues: CASSLTGEQYF.

The table lists this clonotype with many counts. The gene calls are TRBV29-1 and TRBJ2-5; TRBD2 agrees at 13 bases. The J segment lost 4 bases and the V segment lost 8 bases, leaving 10 bases of the junction unmatched. This CDR3 contains 15 residues. CDR1 is SQVTM and CDR2 is ANQGSEA in the germline V gene. CDR3 loop: CSSTGTSGVRETQYF. CDR3 bases: TGCAGCTCGACCGGGACTAGCGGGGTTCGAGAGACCCAGTACTTC.

The table lists this clonotype with many counts. V and J are TRBV5-1 and TRBJ1-1, with 11 bases identical to TRBD1. This CDR3 is 15 amino acids long. Germline CDR1 is SGHRS and CDR2 is YFSETQ. The V segment lost 0 bases and the J segment 4 bases; nucleotides outside the gene matches: 2. The CDR3 DNA reads as TGCGCCAGCAGCTTGGGGGACAGGGGGATCACTGAAGCTTTCTTT. Protein product: CASSLGDRGITEAFF.

This clonotype occurred many times. Written as DNA, the CDR3 is TGTGCCAGCAGTGAAGGGGCAGGGGTGCCTGGTGGCTACACCTTC. Amino acid sequence: CASSEGAGVPGGYTF. The V call is TRBV6-1, the J call TRBJ1-2, with D possibly being TRBD1 (6 bases). The germline CDR1 and CDR2 sequences are MNHNS and SASEGT. The CDR3 contains 15 residues. Deletions cut 1 base from V and 7 bases from J, with 16 bases between.

The chain combines TRBV2 with TRBJ1-5; tentative D call: TRBD1 (6 bases). The germline CDR1 and CDR2 sequences are SNHLY and FYNNEI. This CDR3 is 14 amino acids long. V was shortened by 3 bases and J by 7 bases, with 13 bases between the two germline ends. Written as DNA, the CDR3 is TGTGCCAGCAGTGACAGGGGCGTCGAGCAGCCCCAGCATTTT. As protein: CASSDRGVEQPQHF.

This clonotype is medium-sized (0.01 to 0.1%) by share. The rearrangement uses TRBV9 and TRBJ2-1, with D unclear. Germline CDR1 is SGDLS and CDR2 is YYNGEE. CDR3 length: 15 residues. The ends were cut back, 4 bases at V and 0 bases at J, with 11 bases in the middle. The CDR3 DNA reads as TGTGCCAGCAGCTTAGGGATAAGCTCCTACAATGAGCAGTTCTTC. The encoded protein is CASSLGISSYNEQFF.

This rearrangement joins TRBV24-1 to TRBJ2-3; tentatively, D is TRBD2 (6 bases). In germline, CDR1 is KGHDR, CDR2 SFDVKD. This CDR3 region has 16 residues. The V gene lost 4 bases and the J gene lost 2 bases, with 15 bases spanning the gap. CDR3 nucleotide sequence: TGTGCCACCAGTGACCCGTCGGCGGGGAACACAGATACGCAGTATTTT. This sequence encodes CATSDPSAGNTDTQYF.

This chain joins TRBV28 and TRBJ2-5, with 14 positions matching TRBD2. The germline V gene encodes CDR1 MDHEN and CDR2 SYDVKM. The length of the CDR3 is 17 residues. V was pared by 4 bases and J by 5 bases, with 9 bases of the junction left unmatched. CDR3: CASSSGTSGRVRETQYF. The CDR3 bases are TGTGCCAGCAGTTCCGGGACTAGCGGGAGAGTAAGGGAGACCCAGTACTTC.

Of note for this clonotype: It may be a read error: a sequence one base away is much more abundant. The chain combines TRBV30 with TRBJ1-2, with 8 bases aligning to TRBD1. Germline values: CDR1 GTSNPN, CDR2 SVGIG (reference sequence). CDR3 length: 14 residues. The CDR3 DNA reads as TGTGCCTGGAGGGTCAGGGGGCGAGACTATGGCCACACCTTC. Its protein product is CAWRVRGRDYGHTF.

In regard to this clonotype: The junction does not match germline at one end; this may be a read error. This chain links TRBV9 with TRBJ2-7; TRBD2 agrees at 11 bases. CDR3 length: 15 amino acids. Germline V gene lookup returns CDR1 SGDLS and CDR2 YYNGEE. The CDR3 spells CANSPRLAGLREQYF. The CDR3 region has the DNA TGTGCCAACAGCCCCCGACTAGCGGGGCTTCGCGAGCAGTACTTC.